The 8 T cell receptor beta chains given below trace back to one sample, sequenced in a study of T cells in Graves' hyperthyroidism and ophthalmopathy (dated by TCRdb to between 2019 and 2020). Libraries came from multiplex PCR. The instrument given in TCRdb is Illumina HiSeq 2000. The TCR beta CDR3 regions were amplified from the RNA transcripts. The TCR CDR3 was subjected to a first round of RT-PCR using the HTBI primer set and the Qiagen OneStep RT-PCR kit. TCRdb trimmed public reads at Q25 via fastp, called clones via MiXCR and kept in-frame beta chains. Rows matching on CDR3 protein sequence are summarized as one entry with the most common DNA and genes. The sample includes roughly 380,000 distinct CDR3 sequences, with less than 15% observed a single time. Together, the top ten hold about a fifth of the sample. Sequencing input: blood. These receptors were taken from a young man with Graves' hyperthyroidism that later progressed to Graves' ophthalmopathy.

This clonotype came up a few times. The chain links TRBV4-1 to TRBJ2-7, with D possibly TRBD1 on 5 matching bases. There are 17 residues in the CDR3. Germline V gives CDR1 MGHRA, CDR2 YSYEKL. V was trimmed by 1 base and J by 2 bases, leaving 18 bases between them. The CDR3 here is CASSQVLGQGFTYEQYF. CDR3 DNA: TGCGCCAGCAGCCAAGTTCTAGGCCAGGGCTTTACCTACGAGCAGTACTTC.

This clonotype came up a few times. This chain joins TRBV20-1 and TRBJ1-1, with a possible D match to TRBD1 (6 bases). V gave up 3 bases and J gave up 5 bases, with 25 bases separating them. The CDR3 has 17 amino acids. The germline CDR1 and CDR2 sequences are DFQATT and SNEGSKA (reference sequence). The CDR3 sequence: CSASGISADRTNTEAFF. The DNA of the CDR3 is TGCAGTGCTAGTGGGATATCGGCAGACAGGACGAATACTGAAGCTTTCTTT.

This chain uses TRBV4-1 with TRBJ1-1; 7 nucleotides agree with TRBD1. V shed 4 bases, J shed 0 bases, and the junction held 5 bases outside the gene matches. Germline V lookup: CDR1 MGHRA, CDR2 YSYEKL. CDR3 length equals 15 residues. In nucleotides, the CDR3 is TGCGCCAGCAGCCCCTACACAGGGGTGAACACTGAAGCTTTCTTT. Its translation is CASSPYTGVNTEAFF.

Ten or more counts support this clonotype. The rearrangement joins TRBV28 to TRBJ1-5; 9 bases fit TRBD1. The CDR3 totals 16 residues. J gave up 2 bases and V 4 bases, and 6 bases lay outside the gene matches. The germline V gene encodes CDR1 MDHEN and CDR2 SYDVKM. The CDR3 spells CASSSWTGAGNQPQHF. CDR3 sequence (DNA): TGTGCCAGCAGTTCTTGGACAGGGGCGGGCAATCAGCCCCAGCATTTT.

In its sample, this clonotype was seen a few times. The DNA of the CDR3 is TGTGCCAGCAGTCTACTACGGGGGGGGAGGATCGATGAAAAACTGTTTTTT. It encodes CASSLLRGGRIDEKLFF. The chain employs TRBV6-2 or TRBV6-3 and TRBJ1-4; the D gene is possibly TRBD1 (5 bases). The V and J ends lost 5 bases and 6 bases respectively, with 22 bases between them. This CDR3 comprises 17 residues. Looked up from germline, CDR1 is MNHEY and CDR2 is SVGEGT.

This clonotype was recorded many times. The chain joins TRBV6-1 to TRBJ1-1; 8 bases agree with TRBD1. V lost 5 bases and J lost 1; bases outside the gene matches: 6. CDR3 size: 15 residues. Germline V gene sequence: CDR1 MNHNS, CDR2 SASEGT. CDR3 sequence: CASSSGQGTNTEAFF. The DNA of the CDR3 is TGTGCCAGCAGTTCCGGACAGGGAACGAACACTGAAGCTTTCTTT.

This clonotype was counted many times. The chain recombines TRBV27 with TRBJ2-7; 8 nucleotides match TRBD1. Unmatched junction bases numbered 3, after V lost 2 bases and J lost 6 bases. This CDR3 is built from 13 residues. The germline CDR1 and CDR2 sequences are MNHEY and SMNVEV (reference sequence). The CDR3 DNA reads as TGTGCCAGCAGTTTAGCCGGGACAGGCGAGCAGTACTTC. As protein: CASSLAGTGEQYF.

This clonotype was counted only a few times. This rearrangement joins TRBV7-9 to TRBJ1-4; D unclear. Germline V gene lookup returns CDR1 SEHNR and CDR2 FQNEAQ (reference sequence). V gave up 0 bases and J gave up 0 bases, with 11 bases separating them. The CDR3 consists of 17 residues. The CDR3 DNA is TGTGCCAGCAGCTTAGCAGACCGGGAAGCAACTAATGAAAAACTGTTTTTT. Protein sequence: CASSLADREATNEKLFF.